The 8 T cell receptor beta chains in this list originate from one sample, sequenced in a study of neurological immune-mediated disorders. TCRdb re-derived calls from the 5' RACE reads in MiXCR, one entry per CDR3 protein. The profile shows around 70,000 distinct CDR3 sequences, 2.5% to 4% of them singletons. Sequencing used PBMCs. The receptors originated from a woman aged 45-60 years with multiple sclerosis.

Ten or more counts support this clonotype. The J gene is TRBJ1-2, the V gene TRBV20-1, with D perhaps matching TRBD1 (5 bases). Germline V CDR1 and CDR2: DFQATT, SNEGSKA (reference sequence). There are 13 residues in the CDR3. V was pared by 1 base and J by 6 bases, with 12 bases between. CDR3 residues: CSARGQGRDGYTF. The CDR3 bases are TGCAGTGCTAGAGGTCAGGGTAGGGATGGCTACACCTTC.

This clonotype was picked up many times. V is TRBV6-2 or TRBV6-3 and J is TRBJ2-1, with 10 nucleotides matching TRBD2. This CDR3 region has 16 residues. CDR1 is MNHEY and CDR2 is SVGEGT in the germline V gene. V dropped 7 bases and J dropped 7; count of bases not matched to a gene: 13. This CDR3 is CASTPSSGRAVNEQFF. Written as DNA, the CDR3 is TGTGCCAGCACCCCCTCCAGCGGGAGGGCCGTGAATGAGCAGTTCTTC.

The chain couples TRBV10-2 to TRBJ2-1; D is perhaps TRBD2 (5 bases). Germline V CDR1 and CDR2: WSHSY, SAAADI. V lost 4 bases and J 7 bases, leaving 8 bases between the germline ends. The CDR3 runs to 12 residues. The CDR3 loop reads CASSVRRNEQFF. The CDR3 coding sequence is TGCGCCAGCAGTGTTCGGAGGAATGAGCAGTTCTTC.

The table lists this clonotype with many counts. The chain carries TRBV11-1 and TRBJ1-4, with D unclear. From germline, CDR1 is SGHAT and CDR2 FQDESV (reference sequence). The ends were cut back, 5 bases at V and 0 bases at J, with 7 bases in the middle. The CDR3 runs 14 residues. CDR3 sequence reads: CASSGSTTNEKLFF. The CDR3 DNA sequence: TGTGCCAGCAGCGGAAGTACAACTAATGAAAAACTGTTTTTT.

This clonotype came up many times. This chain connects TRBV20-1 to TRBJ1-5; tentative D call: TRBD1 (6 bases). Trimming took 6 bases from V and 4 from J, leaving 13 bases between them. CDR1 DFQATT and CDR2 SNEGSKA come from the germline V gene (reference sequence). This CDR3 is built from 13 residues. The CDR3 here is CSAGRGGNQPQHF. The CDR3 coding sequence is TGCAGTGCCGGAAGAGGGGGAAATCAGCCCCAGCATTTT.

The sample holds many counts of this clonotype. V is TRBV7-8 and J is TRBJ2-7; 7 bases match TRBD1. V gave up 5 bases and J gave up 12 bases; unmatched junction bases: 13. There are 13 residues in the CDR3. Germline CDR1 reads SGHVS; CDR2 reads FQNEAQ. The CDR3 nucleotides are TGTGCCAGCAGCACCCAAGACAGGGCCCCCCTGTACTTC. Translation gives CASSTQDRAPLYF.

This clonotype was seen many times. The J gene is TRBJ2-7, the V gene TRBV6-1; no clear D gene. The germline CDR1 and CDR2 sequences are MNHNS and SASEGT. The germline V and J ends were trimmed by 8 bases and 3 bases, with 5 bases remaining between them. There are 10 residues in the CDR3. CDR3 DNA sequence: TGTGCCAGCGGGGACTACGAGCAGTACTTC. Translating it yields CASGDYEQYF.

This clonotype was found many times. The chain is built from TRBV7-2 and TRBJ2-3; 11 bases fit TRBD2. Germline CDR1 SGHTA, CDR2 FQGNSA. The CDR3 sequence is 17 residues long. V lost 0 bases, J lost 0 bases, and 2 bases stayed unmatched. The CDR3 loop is CASSLASSGGSTDTQYF. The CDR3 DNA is TGTGCCAGCAGCTTAGCGTCTAGCGGGGGGAGCACAGATACGCAGTATTTT. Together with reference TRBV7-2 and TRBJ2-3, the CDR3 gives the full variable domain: GAGVSQSPSNKVTEKGKDVELRCDPISGHTALYWYRQSLGQGLEFLIYFQGNSAPDKSGLPSDRFSAERTGGSVSTLTIQRTQQEDSAVYLCASSLASSGGSTDTQYFGPGTRLTVL.